A selection of T cell receptor beta chains follows, all from one sample in a study of CD8+CD57+ T cells in acquired aplastic anemia. TCRdb processed the reads anew with MiXCR; each CDR3 protein has one entry. The repertoire holds more than 250,000 distinct CDR3 sequences, with less than 85% as singletons. Input material: sorted CD4+, CD8+, or CD8+CD57+ T cells (not recorded which) from PBMCs. The receptor set was obtained from a human donor with aplastic anemia. Both conserved end residues are part of each CDR3. Each record gives: J gene, clone size, V gene, CDR3 protein. Not all rows give a size; the values are once, few, many and, for expanded clones, a class.

TRBJ1-1,-,TRBV11-1,CASSYYSINTEAFF
TRBJ2-3,-,TRBV7-9,CASSDGRRDTNYF
TRBJ1-2,-,TRBV7-9,CASSFQRDGGSDGYTF
TRBJ2-1,-,TRBV7-9,CASSFEGSGEPEEQFF
TRBJ2-2,once,TRBV7-6,CASRLGGDGTGELFF
TRBJ2-1,-,TRBV10-3,CAISEPGGPRNEQQF
TRBJ2-2,-,TRBV5-1,CASSARDSYTSGELFF
TRBJ2-6,-,TRBV9,CATSESGSYTGEVLTF
TRBJ2-1,-,TRBV19,CASSIRLGWGAGNEQF
TRBJ2-3,-,TRBV13,CASSPTTGDPTDTQYF
TRBJ2-3,-,TRBV7-2,CASSLAGGATTHF
TRBJ2-1,-,TRBV9,CASSQRLTGYVFVYNEQFF
TRBJ2-1,-,TRBV2,CASRSSGGLPHEQYFF
TRBJ1-2,-,TRBV20-1,CSAWTSGTTGYTF
TRBJ2-2,few,TRBV24-1,CATSDDYGGELFF
TRBJ1-4,-,TRBV2,CASSRGLREKLFF
TRBJ1-2,-,TRBV19,CASSLRRGGLVNGYTF
TRBJ2-1,-,TRBV7-8,CASSFKRGGSSSAQFF
TRBJ2-1,-,TRBV9,CASSVGVSKNQPF
TRBJ2-1,-,TRBV9,CASSDGGQSTDTQFF
TRBJ1-5,-,TRBV2,CASRHTYNQPQHF
TRBJ1-2,few,TRBV7-8,CASSLPGQGVKGYTF
TRBJ1-2,-,TRBV7-9,CASSLTRGYLGNVF
TRBJ2-6,-,TRBV7-2,CASSLAGGPDTPNVLTF
TRBJ1-2,-,TRBV9,CASSVGSGAEYFYTF
TRBJ2-3,-,TRBV7-9,CASSGAARLDTQYF
TRBJ2-7,-,TRBV20-1,CSARDRVRSEQYF
TRBJ2-5,-,TRBV9,CASSRGARQVTHHF
TRBJ1-2,-,TRBV2,CATSGDRVDYGYTF
TRBJ2-1,-,TRBV7-8,CASSFNPDGNALSF
TRBJ2-1,-,TRBV19,CASSKGGGNDQDEQFF
TRBJ2-5,-,TRBV7-9,CAGQGARTCRETQYF
TRBJ2-1,-,TRBV19,CASIIGSGGCDEQFF
TRBJ1-5,once,TRBV7-8,CASSEASSDQPHTF
TRBJ1-1,-,TRBV2,CASGGGGAATPEVCF
TRBJ2-1,-,TRBV7-3,CASSDGGIGKQFF
TRBJ2-3,-,TRBV11-3,CASSLGGPGTDTQYF
TRBJ1-6,-,TRBV6-1,CASSESGEQGSSPLHF
TRBJ1-5,-,TRBV9,CASGGAGNIQYFGAGTARNQPQHF
TRBJ1-6,-,TRBV20-1,CSASSQGLDNSPLHF
TRBJ2-5,-,TRBV7-9,CASSAIAETQYFGYF